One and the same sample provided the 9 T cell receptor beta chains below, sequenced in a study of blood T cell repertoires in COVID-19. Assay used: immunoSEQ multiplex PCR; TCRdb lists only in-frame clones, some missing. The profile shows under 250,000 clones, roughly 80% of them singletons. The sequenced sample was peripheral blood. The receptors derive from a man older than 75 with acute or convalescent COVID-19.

CDR3 DNA sequence: TGTGCCTCCCATTTGGGTCGGGGAGGCGGCTACACCTTC. It yields the protein CASHLGRGGGYTF. V is TRBV28 and J is TRBJ1-2; D is unresolved. The germline V gene encodes CDR1 MDHEN and CDR2 SYDVKM. The germline V and J ends were trimmed by 11 bases and 8 bases, with 21 bases remaining between them. The CDR3 length is 13 residues.

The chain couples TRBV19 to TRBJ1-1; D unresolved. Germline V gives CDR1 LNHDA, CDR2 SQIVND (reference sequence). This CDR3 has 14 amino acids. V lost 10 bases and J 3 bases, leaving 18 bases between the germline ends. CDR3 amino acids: CATRGRARHTEAFF. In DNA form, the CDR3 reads TGTGCCACCAGAGGGAGGGCAAGGCACACTGAAGCTTTCTTT.

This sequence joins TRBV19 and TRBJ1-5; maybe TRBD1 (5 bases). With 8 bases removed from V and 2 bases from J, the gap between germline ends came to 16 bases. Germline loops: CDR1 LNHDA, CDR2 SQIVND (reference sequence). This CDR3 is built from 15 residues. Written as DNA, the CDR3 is TGTGCCAGTGAGAAAGTCCAAGGGGGCAATCAGCCCCAGCATTTT. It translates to CASEKVQGGNQPQHF.

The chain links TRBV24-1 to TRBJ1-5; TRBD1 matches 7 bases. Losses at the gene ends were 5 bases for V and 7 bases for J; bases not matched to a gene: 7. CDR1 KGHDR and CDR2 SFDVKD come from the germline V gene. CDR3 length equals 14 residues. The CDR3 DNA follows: TGTGCCACCAGTGGTGGACAGGTGGAACAGCCCCAGCATTTT. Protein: CATSGGQVEQPQHF.

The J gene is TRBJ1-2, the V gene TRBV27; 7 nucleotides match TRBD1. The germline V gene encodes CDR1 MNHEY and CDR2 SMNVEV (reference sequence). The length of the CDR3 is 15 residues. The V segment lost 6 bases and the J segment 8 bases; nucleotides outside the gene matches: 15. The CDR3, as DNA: TGTGCCAGCAGCCGTAATCCGGGACAGTTGGGAGGCTACACCTTC. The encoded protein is CASSRNPGQLGGYTF.

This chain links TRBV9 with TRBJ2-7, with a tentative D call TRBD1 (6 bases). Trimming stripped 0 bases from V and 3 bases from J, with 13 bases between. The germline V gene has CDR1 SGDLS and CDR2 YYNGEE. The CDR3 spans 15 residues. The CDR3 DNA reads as TGTGCCAGCAGCGTAGCCGGGACACAGGGCTACGAGCAGTACTTC. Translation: CASSVAGTQGYEQYF.

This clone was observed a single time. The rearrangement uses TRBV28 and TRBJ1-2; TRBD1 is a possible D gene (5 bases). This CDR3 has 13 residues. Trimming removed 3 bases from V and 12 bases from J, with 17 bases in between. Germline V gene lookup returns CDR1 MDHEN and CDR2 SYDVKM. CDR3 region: CASSFPHDRSDTF. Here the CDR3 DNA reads TGTGCCAGCAGTTTCCCCCATGACAGATCGGACACCTTC.

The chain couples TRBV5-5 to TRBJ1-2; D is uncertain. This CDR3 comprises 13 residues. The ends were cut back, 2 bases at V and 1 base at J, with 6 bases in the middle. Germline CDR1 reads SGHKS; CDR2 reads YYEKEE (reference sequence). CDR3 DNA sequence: TGTGCCAGCAGCTTAGCCATTAACTATGGCTACACCTTC. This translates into CASSLAINYGYTF.

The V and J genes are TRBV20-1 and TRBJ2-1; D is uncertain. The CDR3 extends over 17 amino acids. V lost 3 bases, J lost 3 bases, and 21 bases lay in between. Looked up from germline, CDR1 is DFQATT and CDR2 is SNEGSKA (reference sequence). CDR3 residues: CSASLGRTSDVYNEQFF. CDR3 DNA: TGCAGTGCTAGTTTGGGTCGAACGAGCGACGTCTACAATGAGCAGTTCTTC.